Listed here are 17 T cell receptor beta chains from one sample, sequenced in a study of OX40 agonist ivuxolimab in advanced cancers. Sequenced by immunoSEQ multiplex PCR; TCRdb stores in-frame clones only, minus some. Counted here are over 75,000 clones, 91% occurring once; the ten biggest clones make up 8.7%. Here the sequenced sample was CD4+ or CD8+ T cells sorted from blood, taken in a trial of the OX40 agonist ivuxolimab. These TCRs come from an adult with an advanced solid tumor such as melanoma, head and neck, liver or kidney cancer.

This chain uses TRBV13 with TRBJ1-2; TRBD1 matches at 7 bases. This CDR3 spans 14 amino acids. Germline-derived CDR1 and CDR2 are PRHDT and FYEKMQ (reference sequence). Trimming cost V 5 bases and J 5 bases; bases outside gene matches: 8. In DNA form, the CDR3 reads TGTGCCAGCAGCCCCCCGGGACAGTTTTATGGCTACACCTTC. This encodes CASSPPGQFYGYTF.

The V gene is TRBV7-6, the J gene TRBJ1-1; D remains ambiguous. The V end was cut by 6 bases, the J end by 1 base, with 9 bases between. Germline CDR1 reads SGHVS; CDR2 reads FNYEAQ. This CDR3 contains 13 residues. CDR3 bases: TGTGCCAGCAGTCGTCGCGCGAACACTGAAGCTTTCTTT. Translating it yields CASSRRANTEAFF. The full variable domain, with the rest looked up from reference TRBV7-6 and TRBJ1-1, is GAGVSQSPRYKVTKRGQDVALRCDPISGHVSLYWYRQALGQGPEFLTYFNYEAQQDKSGLPNDRFSAERPEGSISTLTIQRTEQRDSAMYRCASSRRANTEAFFGQGTRLTVV.

The gene calls are TRBV9 and TRBJ2-5, with D possibly being TRBD2 (6 bases). This CDR3 region has 12 residues. Germline-derived CDR1 and CDR2 are SGDLS and YYNGEE. Trimming removed 9 bases from V and 5 bases from J, with 14 bases in between. CDR3 amino acids: CAIECGVETQYF. CDR3 bases: TGTGCCATCGAGTGCGGGGTTGAGACCCAGTACTTC.

V gene TRBV19 combines with J gene TRBJ2-1; 11 positions agree with TRBD1. The CDR3 contains 13 residues. J lost 6 bases, V lost 9 bases, and 4 bases had no gene match. Germline V CDR1 and CDR2: LNHDA, SQIVND (reference sequence). The CDR3 region is CASGQGAFNEQFF. The DNA for the CDR3 is TGTGCCAGCGGACAGGGGGCTTTCAATGAGCAGTTCTTC.

The chain employs TRBV6-6 and TRBJ2-2; no firm D call. Germline V gene sequence: CDR1 MNHNY, CDR2 SVGAGI (reference sequence). The CDR3 spans 16 residues. V gave up 0 bases and J gave up 1 base, with 9 bases separating them. The CDR3 DNA follows: TGTGCCAGCAGTTACTCGATGGTCCTGAACACCGGGGAGCTGTTTTTT. Its protein is CASSYSMVLNTGELFF.

V usage is TRBV10-3 and J usage is TRBJ1-1, with D hard to call. The V gene's germline CDR1 is ENHRY and CDR2 SYGVKD. V lost 5 bases and J lost 1, with 17 bases in between. This CDR3 has 16 amino acids. CDR3: CAISKDGLVGNTEAFF. As DNA, the CDR3 is TGTGCCATCAGTAAGGACGGCCTGGTAGGGAACACTGAAGCTTTCTTT.

This clone is a singleton in its sample. The J gene is TRBJ2-1, the V gene TRBV27, with TRBD1 matching over 8 bases. Trimming at V came to 5 bases and at J to 0 bases, leaving 3 bases not matched to a gene. The CDR3 has 15 residues. The germline V gene encodes CDR1 MNHEY and CDR2 SMNVEV (reference sequence). The CDR3, as DNA: TGTGCCAGCAGTCGAACAGGGGGCTCCTACAATGAGCAGTTCTTC. It yields the protein CASSRTGGSYNEQFF.

The V gene is TRBV28, the J gene TRBJ2-6, with 9 nucleotides matching TRBD1. CDR1 MDHEN and CDR2 SYDVKM come from the germline V gene. Unmatched junction bases numbered 8, after V lost 2 bases and J lost 0 bases. CDR3 length: 19 amino acids. As DNA, the CDR3 is TGTGCCAGCAGTTTACGTCCGGGACAGGGACCCTCTGGGGCCAACGTCCTGACTTTC. Amino acid sequence: CASSLRPGQGPSGANVLTF.

CDR3 coding DNA: TGTGCCAGCAGCAAAGTGACCGACTACGAGCAGTACTTC. Translating gives CASSKVTDYEQYF. The J gene is TRBJ2-7, the V gene TRBV21-1. TRBV21-1 is listed as a pseudogene. There are 13 residues in the CDR3.

This clone was counted a single time. The genes are TRBV9 and TRBJ1-1; D not resolved. The CDR3 loop spans 14 amino acids. Deletions cut 4 bases from V and 0 bases from J, with 10 bases between. Germline V lookup: CDR1 SGDLS, CDR2 YYNGEE. The CDR3 reads CASSPETVNTEAFF. CDR3 nucleotides: TGTGCCAGCAGCCCCGAGACGGTGAACACTGAAGCTTTCTTT.

This clone has a handful of counts. The genes are TRBV19 and TRBJ2-5; 8 nucleotides match TRBD1. CDR1 is LNHDA, CDR2 SQIVND, per germline (reference sequence). V lost 5 bases, J lost 2 bases, and 7 bases stayed unmatched. This CDR3 region has 15 residues. CDR3 nucleotides: TGTGCCAGTAGTGTCCGACAGGGGAGGCAAGAGACCCAGTACTTC. Translation: CASSVRQGRQETQYF. Complete variable domain (other parts from reference TRBV19 and TRBJ2-5): DGGITQSPKYLFRKEGQNVTLSCEQNLNHDAMYWYRQDPGQGLRLIYYSQIVNDFQKGDIAEGYSVSREKKESFPLTVTSAQKNPTAFYLCASSVRQGRQETQYFGPGTRLLVL.

The chain uses TRBV27 and TRBJ2-7; D perhaps matches TRBD2 (6 bases). Per the germline V gene, CDR1 is MNHEY and CDR2 is SMNVEV (reference sequence). Deletions cut 5 bases from V and 5 bases from J, with 16 bases between. CDR3 length: 14 amino acids. The CDR3 nucleotides are TGTGCCAGCAGTGGGGGAGGTGGTTATGACGAGCAGTACTTC. Translated, it gives CASSGGGGYDEQYF.

The V gene is TRBV11-3, the J gene TRBJ1-3; D is undetermined. With 0 bases removed from V and 2 bases from J, the gap between germline ends came to 8 bases. CDR1 SGHNT and CDR2 YENEEA come from the germline V gene. The CDR3 is 15 residues long. CDR3 in DNA: TGTGCCAGCAGCTTAGACCATCCCGCTGGAAACACCATATATTTT. Protein product: CASSLDHPAGNTIYF.

The chain joins TRBV4-1 to TRBJ2-1; 7 bases are shared with TRBD2. The V gene end was trimmed by 1 base and the J gene end by 7 bases; junction bases not matched to a gene: 13. CDR3 length equals 17 residues. Germline V gene sequence: CDR1 MGHRA, CDR2 YSYEKL. As DNA, the CDR3 is TGCGCCAGCAGCCAAGGGGGGACGGCGGGAGTACGGAATGAGCAGTTCTTC. Encoded protein: CASSQGGTAGVRNEQFF.

Regarding this clone: Germline is not matched at one junction end, which may reflect a read error. The chain carries TRBV7-7 and TRBJ2-5; D is ambiguous. Per germline, CDR1 SSHAT and CDR2 FNYEAQ (reference sequence). This CDR3 has 13 residues. CDR3 nucleotide sequence: TGTGCTAGCAGCTTATTTTCCCAAGAGACCCAGTACTTC. Amino acid sequence: CASSLFSQETQYF.

The V call is TRBV2, the J call TRBJ2-1, with TRBD2 matching 12 bases. V trimming: 6 bases; J trimming: 5 bases; junction bases outside the gene matches: 2. Germline V lookup: CDR1 SNHLY, CDR2 FYNNEI. This CDR3 is built from 14 residues. CDR3 sequence reads: CASSRLAGDNEQFF. For the CDR3, the DNA is TGTGCCAGCAGCAGACTAGCGGGAGACAATGAGCAGTTCTTC.

The genes are TRBV7-9 and TRBJ2-7; D may be TRBD1 or TRBD2 (5 bases each). Germline V lookup: CDR1 SEHNR, CDR2 FQNEAQ (reference sequence). V lost 7 bases and J lost 2, with 9 bases in between. The CDR3 is 12 residues long. DNA of the CDR3: TGTGCCAGCACCGGGACCACCTACGAGCAGTACTTC. Translation: CASTGTTYEQYF.